The 10 T cell receptor beta chains in this list originate from one sample, sequenced in a study of T cell responses to AZD1222 COVID-19 vaccine. Measured with immunoSEQ multiplex PCR; TCRdb has only the in-frame clones, and not every one. The data hold about 48,000 clones, with about 86% observed a single time. The input for sequencing was peripheral blood, taken 28 days after the second AZD1222 dose. The source is an adult who received the AZD1222 COVID-19 vaccine.

CDR3 residues: CASSSDTRAPEAFF. The CDR3 nucleotides are TGTGCCAGCAGCTCTGACACCCGGGCCCCTGAAGCTTTCTTT. This rearrangement joins TRBV13 to TRBJ1-1; no definite D call. Germline CDR1 reads PRHDT; CDR2 reads FYEKMQ (reference sequence). Trimming cost V 4 bases and J 6 bases, with 15 bases left between them. The CDR3 runs to 14 residues.

This clone was seen a single time. The chain employs TRBV21-1 and TRBJ1-5; TRBD1 is the table's D call, not checked against the DNA. TRBV21-1 is shown as a pseudogene. The CDR3 length is 18 residues. The CDR3 bases are TGTGCCAGCAGCAAGAATTTTCGGACAGGGGGAAGCAATCAGCCCCAGCATTTT. This sequence encodes CASSKNFRTGGSNQPQHF.

Written as DNA, the CDR3 is TGCGCCAGCAGTATGAATAATCCCAGGGGAGGCGAGCAGTACTTC. Protein sequence: CASSMNNPRGGEQYF. The chain carries TRBV5-1 and TRBJ2-7, with D tentatively TRBD1 or TRBD2 (6 bases each). The CDR3 is 15 residues long. CDR1 and CDR2 (germline): SGHRS, YFSETQ. V was trimmed by 5 bases and J by 6 bases, leaving 21 bases between them.

The rearrangement links TRBV18 to TRBJ2-3; 9 bases map to TRBD1. V dropped 1 base and J dropped 2; count of bases not matched to a gene: 10. Germline V lookup: CDR1 KGHSH, CDR2 LQKENI. This CDR3 comprises 18 residues. The CDR3 DNA is TGTGCCAGCTCACCACGGATCCCAAGGACAGGGGCCACAGATACGCAGTATTTT. Protein sequence: CASSPRIPRTGATDTQYF.

The genes are TRBV27 and TRBJ1-6; 9 bases fit TRBD1. From germline, CDR1 is MNHEY and CDR2 SMNVEV (reference sequence). CDR3 length equals 16 residues. V was clipped by 4 bases and J by 8 bases; unmatched bases: 9. CDR3 DNA: TGTGCCAGCAGTTCCACGCCGGGACAGGGATATTCACCCCTCCACTTT. This encodes CASSSTPGQGYSPLHF.

The CDR3 DNA reads TGTGCCAGCAGCTTAGCACGGCTAGCGGGAGGGAGAAGGGCCGATACGCAGTATTTT. Its protein product is CASSLARLAGGRRADTQYF. The rearrangement joins TRBV7-8 to TRBJ2-3, with 12 bases fitting TRBD2. Looked up from germline, CDR1 is SGHVS and CDR2 is FQNEAQ. The CDR3 length is 19 residues. Trimming removed 0 bases from V and 6 bases from J; junction bases left unmatched: 13.

This sequence joins TRBV7-2 and TRBJ2-7; no reliable D call. Germline V gives CDR1 SGHTA, CDR2 FQGNSA. V lost 7 bases, J lost 5 bases, and 15 bases lay in between. The CDR3 covers 13 residues. The CDR3 loop reads CASKNPSLHEQYF. The DNA of the CDR3 is TGTGCCAGCAAAAACCCTTCCCTCCACGAGCAGTACTTC.

The CDR3: CATSGLATYNEQFF. The CDR3 coding sequence is TGTGCCACCAGTGGACTAGCAACGTACAATGAGCAGTTCTTC. This chain connects TRBV24-1 to TRBJ2-1, with 7 bases fitting TRBD2. Per the germline V gene, CDR1 is KGHDR and CDR2 is SFDVKD. V shed 5 bases, J shed 4 bases, and the junction held 4 bases outside the gene matches. The CDR3 sequence is 14 residues long.

The chain joins TRBV9 to TRBJ2-1, with 8 bases fitting TRBD2. Per germline, CDR1 SGDLS and CDR2 YYNGEE. CDR3 length equals 15 residues. The ends lost 0 bases at V and 4 bases at J; junction bases unmatched: 3. CDR3: CASSVEGTSYNEQFF. The DNA of the CDR3 is TGTGCCAGCAGCGTAGAAGGGACTAGTTACAATGAGCAGTTCTTC. Combining the CDR3 with reference TRBV9 and TRBJ2-1 gives the whole variable domain DSGVTQTPKHLITATGQRVTLRCSPRSGDLSVYWYQQSLDQGLQFLIQYYNGEERAKGNILERFSAQQFPDLHSELNLSSLELGDSALYFCASSVEGTSYNEQFFGPGTRLTVL.

The chain has TRBV29-1 and TRBJ2-7; tentative D call: TRBD2 (6 bases). V was trimmed by 5 bases and J by 4 bases, leaving 15 bases between them. Germline lookup yields CDR1 SQVTM and CDR2 ANQGSEA. This CDR3 has 13 residues. The CDR3 loop reads CSVRLVTRYEQYF. CDR3 bases: TGCAGCGTTCGACTAGTTACCAGGTACGAGCAGTACTTC.